The 32 T cell receptor beta chains listed next were all sequenced from one sample in a study of T cell repertoires in ileal Crohn's disease. The protocol was immunoSEQ multiplex PCR, while the TCRdb copy is restricted to in-frame clones and leaves out a portion. The repertoire holds some 15,000 clones, with around 84% as singletons. Sequenced material: ileal tissue. Receptor source: an adult with Crohn's disease.

This clone was observed a handful of times. V and J are TRBV30 and TRBJ1-1; TRBD1 matches 8 bases. From germline, CDR1 is GTSNPN and CDR2 SVGIG (reference sequence). The CDR3 runs 16 residues. Trimming removed 3 bases from V and 3 bases from J; junction bases left unmatched: 12. CDR3 in DNA: TGTGCCTGGAGGATAAAATTGACAGGGGCTGACACTGAAGCTTTCTTT. It encodes CAWRIKLTGADTEAFF.

The chain links TRBV5-4 to TRBJ1-6; possibly TRBD1 for D (5 bases). Germline V gives CDR1 SGHNT, CDR2 YYREEE (reference sequence). The CDR3 consists of 12 residues. The V end was cut by 4 bases, the J end by 14 bases, with 13 bases between. The CDR3 nucleotides are TGTGCCAGCAGCCGGGGGGACCAGTCCCTCCACTTT. It codes for CASSRGDQSLHF.

The CDR3 bases are TGTGCCAGCTCAACCGGGGGTACCGTGTACCAAGAGACCCAGTACTTC. This codes for CASSTGGTVYQETQYF. The chain is built from TRBV18 and TRBJ2-5; tentatively, D is TRBD2 (6 bases). V lost 5 bases to trimming and J lost 0 bases, with 16 bases between them. This CDR3 is 16 amino acids long. CDR1 KGHSH and CDR2 LQKENI come from the germline V gene. The full variable domain, rest sourced from reference TRBV18 and TRBJ2-5, is NAGVMQNPRHLVRRRGQEARLRCSPMKGHSHVYWYRQLPEEGLKFMVYLQKENIIDESGMPKERFSAEFPKEGPSILRIQQVVRGDSAAYFCASSTGGTVYQETQYFGPGTRLLVL.

CDR3 sequence reads: CASSVWDSSGTGELFF. The CDR3 nucleotides read TGTGCCAGCAGCGTATGGGACAGTAGTGGGACCGGGGAGCTGTTTTTT. The chain employs TRBV9 and TRBJ2-2; 7 positions match TRBD1. Germline CDR1 reads SGDLS; CDR2 reads YYNGEE. The trim removed 1 base at V and 5 bases at J, leaving 8 bases unmatched. The CDR3 contains 16 residues.

The chain has TRBV10-1 and TRBJ1-1; no reliable D call. The CDR3 is 16 residues long. Germline CDR1 is WNHNN and CDR2 is SYGVQD (reference sequence). The V gene lost 2 bases and the J gene lost 5 bases, with 18 bases spanning the gap. CDR3 region: CASSEGTGGELTEAFF. The CDR3 DNA reads TGCGCCAGCAGTGAGGGCACGGGCGGGGAGCTTACTGAAGCTTTCTTT.

The V call is TRBV7-2, the J call TRBJ1-2; 9 bases are shared with TRBD1. J gave up 3 bases and V 4 bases, and 0 bases lay outside the gene matches. Germline V gene sequence: CDR1 SGHTA, CDR2 FQGNSA. There are 13 residues in the CDR3. CDR3 DNA sequence: TGTGCCAGCAGCTGGACAGGGGACTATGGCTACACCTTC. This codes for CASSWTGDYGYTF.

V usage is TRBV29-1 and J usage is TRBJ1-2; D is perhaps TRBD1 (6 bases). The V gene's germline CDR1 is SQVTM and CDR2 ANQGSEA. Trimming removed 4 bases at V and 4 bases at J, with 19 bases between. The CDR3 is made up of 15 amino acids. CDR3 sequence (DNA): TGCAGCGTTGGGTTGGGGGGGGGCTCCCTCTATGGCTACACCTTC. Translation: CSVGLGGGSLYGYTF.

The J gene is TRBJ2-7, the V gene TRBV19; D may be TRBD2 (5 bases). The CDR3 consists of 14 residues. Germline loops: CDR1 LNHDA, CDR2 SQIVND (reference sequence). V lost 2 bases and J lost 2, with 10 bases in between. The CDR3 loop is CASSISGSTYEQYF. CDR3 coding DNA: TGTGCCAGTAGTATAAGCGGCAGCACCTACGAGCAGTACTTC. The whole variable domain, filled in from reference TRBV19 and TRBJ2-7, reads DGGITQSPKYLFRKEGQNVTLSCEQNLNHDAMYWYRQDPGQGLRLIYYSQIVNDFQKGDIAEGYSVSREKKESFPLTVTSAQKNPTAFYLCASSISGSTYEQYFGPGTRLTVT.

The chain employs TRBV5-1 and TRBJ1-1; D is perhaps TRBD1 (6 bases). CDR1 is SGHRS and CDR2 is YFSETQ in the germline V gene. The germline V and J ends were trimmed by 1 base and 1 base, with 8 bases remaining between them. There are 14 residues in the CDR3. This CDR3 is CASSLTGQNTEAFF. In DNA, the CDR3 is TGCGCCAGCAGCTTGACGGGACAGAACACTGAAGCTTTCTTT. The variable domain in full, with the rest retrieved from reference TRBV5-1 and TRBJ1-1, is KAGVTQTPRYLIKTRGQQVTLSCSPISGHRSVSWYQQTPGQGLQFLFEYFSETQRNKGNFPGRFSGRQFSNSRSEMNVSTLELGDSALYLCASSLTGQNTEAFFGQGTRLTVV.

The chain links TRBV5-1 to TRBJ2-6; D is perhaps TRBD2 (6 bases). CDR1 is SGHRS and CDR2 is YFSETQ in the germline V gene. Trimming took off 2 bases at V and 2 bases at J, with 11 bases between the two ends. This CDR3 comprises 16 residues. CDR3 sequence reads: CASSLEGGTGANVLTF. The CDR3 DNA sequence: TGCGCCAGCAGCTTAGAGGGCGGGACTGGGGCCAACGTCCTGACTTTC.

Worth noting for this clone: The same CDR3 also results from other DNA sequences found in this sample. This chain uses TRBV9 with TRBJ1-3; possibly TRBD1 for D (5 bases). This CDR3 contains 15 residues. Germline-derived CDR1 and CDR2 are SGDLS and YYNGEE. With 1 base removed from V and 0 bases from J, the gap between germline ends came to 8 bases. DNA for the CDR3: TGTGCCAGCAGCGTAAGGGGTTCCTCTGGAAACACCATATATTTT. It specifies CASSVRGSSGNTIYF.

The chain recombines TRBV6-4 with TRBJ2-1; TRBD1 matches at 7 bases. Germline V gives CDR1 MRHNA, CDR2 SNTAGT. The CDR3 contains 14 residues. Trimming removed 5 bases from V and 2 bases from J; junction bases left unmatched: 3. Written as DNA, the CDR3 is TGTGCCAGCAGTCTTACAGGGGCCTACAATGAGCAGTTCTTC. This sequence encodes CASSLTGAYNEQFF.

This clone was observed once. The CDR3 region has the DNA TGTGCCAGTGGGAGACCAGGGAGGGACGAAAAACTGTTTTTT. This encodes CASGRPGRDEKLFF. V gene TRBV19 combines with J gene TRBJ1-4; perhaps TRBD1 as D (5 bases). The V end lost 8 bases, the J end lost 8 bases, and 18 bases lay between the germline ends. Germline CDR1 reads LNHDA; CDR2 reads SQIVND (reference sequence). The CDR3 contains 14 residues.

The chain links TRBV19 to TRBJ2-7, with TRBD2 identical over 9 bases. J was trimmed by 2 bases and V by 1 base; bases with no gene match: 6. CDR3 size: 16 residues. CDR1 LNHDA and CDR2 SQIVND come from the germline V gene (reference sequence). Written as DNA, the CDR3 is TGTGCCAGTAGTATAGGGACGAGCGGGAGGACCTACGAGCAGTACTTC. As protein: CASSIGTSGRTYEQYF. The full variable domain, completed using reference TRBV19 and TRBJ2-7, is DGGITQSPKYLFRKEGQNVTLSCEQNLNHDAMYWYRQDPGQGLRLIYYSQIVNDFQKGDIAEGYSVSREKKESFPLTVTSAQKNPTAFYLCASSIGTSGRTYEQYFGPGTRLTVT.

The chain has TRBV7-2 and TRBJ2-6; D uncertain. Trimming took off 5 bases at V and 0 bases at J, with 5 bases between the two ends. Germline loops: CDR1 SGHTA, CDR2 FQGNSA. This CDR3 has 14 amino acids. CDR3: CASSPVSGANVLTF. The CDR3 nucleotides are TGTGCCAGCAGCCCCGTCTCTGGGGCCAACGTCCTGACTTTC. The variable domain in full, completed from reference TRBV7-2 and TRBJ2-6, reads GAGVSQSPSNKVTEKGKDVELRCDPISGHTALYWYRQSLGQGLEFLIYFQGNSAPDKSGLPSDRFSAERTGGSVSTLTIQRTQQEDSAVYLCASSPVSGANVLTFGAGSRLTVL.

The chain employs TRBV7-8 and TRBJ1-3; D not certain. Trimming shortened V by 4 bases and J by 4 bases, and 14 bases separated the two germline ends. CDR1 SGHVS and CDR2 FQNEAQ come from the germline V gene. This CDR3 has 15 residues. The CDR3 bases are TGTGCCAGCAGCTCGTCCTCGGGAGCGGGAAACACCATATATTTT. The encoded protein is CASSSSSGAGNTIYF.

The CDR3 DNA sequence: TGTGCCAGCAGTCCCCCCCGCGGGAGCACAGATACGCAGTATTTT. Encoded protein: CASSPPRGSTDTQYF. The chain couples TRBV28 to TRBJ2-3; a weak D match, TRBD2 (5 bases). Germline V lookup: CDR1 MDHEN, CDR2 SYDVKM. The CDR3 spans 15 residues. V was pared by 5 bases and J by 0 bases, with 12 bases between.

The chain links TRBV5-1 to TRBJ2-1; 12 bases are a match to TRBD2. The length of the CDR3 is 16 residues. V lost 3 bases, J lost 4 bases, and 5 bases stayed unmatched. Germline values: CDR1 SGHRS, CDR2 YFSETQ. The CDR3 DNA sequence: TGCGCCAGCAGCTGGTCTAGCGGGAGGGGGTACAATGAGCAGTTCTTC. It yields the protein CASSWSSGRGYNEQFF.

The rearrangement links TRBV7-2 to TRBJ2-7, with a weak D call TRBD1 (8 bases). The CDR3 covers 15 residues. Germline loops: CDR1 SGHTA, CDR2 FQGNSA. Trimming took off 4 bases at V and 4 bases at J, with 17 bases between the two ends. The CDR3 sequence is CASSSQGGLIYEQYF. CDR3 in DNA: TGTGCCAGCAGCTCACAGGGGGGGTTGATATACGAGCAGTACTTC.

The J gene is TRBJ2-1, the V gene TRBV5-1; tentative D call: TRBD2 (5 bases). Germline V gene data show CDR1 as SGHRS and CDR2 as YFSETQ. This CDR3 has 11 amino acids. Trimming shortened V by 7 bases and J by 3 bases, and 5 bases separated the two germline ends. Here the CDR3 DNA reads TGCGCCAGCCGGGACTACAATGAGCAGTTCTTC. Amino acids: CASRDYNEQFF. Combining the CDR3 with reference TRBV5-1 and TRBJ2-1 gives the whole variable domain KAGVTQTPRYLIKTRGQQVTLSCSPISGHRSVSWYQQTPGQGLQFLFEYFSETQRNKGNFPGRFSGRQFSNSRSEMNVSTLELGDSALYLCASRDYNEQFFGPGTRLTVL.

The J gene is TRBJ2-7, the V gene TRBV23-1; 8 bases agree with TRBD2. TRBV23-1 counts as an open reading frame of uncertain function. Unmatched junction bases numbered 11, after V lost 6 bases and J lost 1 base. The CDR3 spans 16 residues. CDR3: CASRPHWAGGSYEQYF. CDR3 nucleotide sequence: TGCGCCAGCAGACCCCATTGGGCGGGAGGATCCTACGAGCAGTACTTC.

The V call is TRBV5-1, the J call TRBJ2-7; the D gene is possibly TRBD2 (7 bases). CDR1 and CDR2 (germline): SGHRS, YFSETQ. Deletions cut 1 base from V and 7 bases from J, with 12 bases between. This CDR3 is 13 amino acids long. CDR3 sequence (DNA): TGCGCCAGCAGCTTGCGGGGGGCCGCTGAGCAGTACTTC. This translates into CASSLRGAAEQYF.

This sequence joins TRBV19 and TRBJ1-4; 7 bases fit TRBD1. The CDR3 runs to 15 residues. The trim removed 5 bases at V and 3 bases at J, leaving 6 bases unmatched. Germline loops: CDR1 LNHDA, CDR2 SQIVND (reference sequence). CDR3 sequence reads: CASSSPGTANEKLFF. Written as DNA, the CDR3 is TGTGCCAGTAGTTCCCCCGGGACAGCTAATGAAAAACTGTTTTTT.

This sequence joins TRBV6-4 and TRBJ2-1; D unresolved. This CDR3 has 13 amino acids. From germline, CDR1 is MRHNA and CDR2 SNTAGT. Trimming took off 2 bases at V and 9 bases at J, with 11 bases between the two ends. CDR3 residues: CASSDRLSGEQFF. The CDR3 DNA sequence: TGTGCCAGCAGTGACCGATTATCGGGTGAGCAGTTCTTC.

The chain carries TRBV7-2 and TRBJ2-3; the D is unclear. The CDR3 contains 15 residues. Between the trimmed V and J ends, which lost 0 bases and 10 bases, there was a span of 17 bases. CDR1 and CDR2 (germline): SGHTA, FQGNSA. CDR3 sequence: CASSLAVLQYEAQYF. CDR3 DNA: TGTGCCAGCAGCTTAGCGGTCCTACAATACGAGGCGCAGTATTTT.

Of note for this clone: One junction end disagrees with the germline gene, perhaps due to a read error. This rearrangement joins TRBV4-1 to TRBJ2-3; 14 bases match TRBD2. Germline lookup yields CDR1 MGHRA and CDR2 YSYEKL. The CDR3 sequence is 20 residues long. Here the CDR3 reads CASSQAPGTSGRGGTDTRYF. CDR3 sequence (DNA): TGCGCCAGCAGCCAAGCCCCAGGGACTAGCGGGAGAGGGGGCACAGATACGCGGTATTTT.

This chain connects TRBV19 to TRBJ1-1; D is undetermined. Germline assignment: CDR1 LNHDA and CDR2 SQIVND (reference sequence). Trimming left V 3 bases short and J 3 bases short, with 8 bases between. The CDR3 extends over 13 amino acids. The CDR3 is CASSIQYDTEAFF. Written as DNA, the CDR3 is TGTGCCAGTAGTATTCAGTATGACACTGAAGCTTTCTTT.

The chain has TRBV7-3 and TRBJ2-2; TRBD2 aligns across 7 bases. V was clipped by 3 bases and J by 4 bases; unmatched bases: 2. From germline, CDR1 is SGHTA and CDR2 FQGTGA. The CDR3 runs to 14 residues. The CDR3 region is CASSLGGGTGELFF. CDR3 DNA sequence: TGTGCCAGCAGCTTGGGGGGGGGCACCGGGGAGCTGTTTTTT. The variable domain in full, with the rest retrieved from reference TRBV7-3 and TRBJ2-2, is GAGVSQTPSNKVTEKGKYVELRCDPISGHTALYWYRQSLGQGPEFLIYFQGTGAADDSGLPNDRFFAVRPEGSVSTLKIQRTERGDSAVYLCASSLGGGTGELFFGEGSRLTVL.

This clone was counted once. The V call is TRBV19, the J call TRBJ2-7; 8 bases line up with TRBD1. CDR3 size: 16 residues. Germline V gene sequence: CDR1 LNHDA, CDR2 SQIVND (reference sequence). J gave up 0 bases and V 7 bases, and 11 bases lay outside the gene matches. The CDR3 spells CASNDPRQGNSYEQYF. The DNA for the CDR3 is TGTGCCAGTAACGATCCCCGACAGGGGAACTCCTACGAGCAGTACTTC.

J is TRBJ2-1 and V is TRBV5-1; 9 positions match TRBD2. V trimming: 4 bases; J trimming: 5 bases; junction bases outside the gene matches: 10. The CDR3 runs to 16 residues. In germline, CDR1 is SGHRS, CDR2 YFSETQ. CDR3 region: CASSVFIAGANNEQFF. CDR3 nucleotide sequence: TGCGCCAGCAGCGTCTTTATAGCGGGGGCCAACAATGAGCAGTTCTTC.

The genes are TRBV29-1 and TRBJ1-3, with 7 bases aligning to TRBD1. After removal of 1 base from V and 4 bases from J, the junction contained 4 bases not matched to a gene. The germline gives CDR1 SQVTM, CDR2 ANQGSEA. CDR3 length: 14 amino acids. The CDR3 sequence is CSVEGQGVGNTIYF. CDR3 DNA sequence: TGCAGCGTTGAAGGGCAGGGGGTCGGAAACACCATATATTTT.

V is TRBV6-5 and J is TRBJ2-7; the D is unclear. Germline CDR1 reads MNHEY; CDR2 reads SVGAGI. The V and J ends lost 6 bases and 6 bases respectively, with 12 bases between them. This CDR3 has 12 residues. CDR3 sequence reads: CASRAGRCEQYF. DNA of the CDR3: TGTGCCAGCAGAGCAGGAAGGTGCGAGCAGTACTTC.